This T cell receptor (beta chain) was sequenced in a study of tumor and adjacent non-tumor tissue in lung cancer. Germline CDR1 reads MDHEN; CDR2 reads SYDVKM. The CDR3 extends over 12 amino acids. TCRbeta libraries were built with three rounds of nested PCR, modified from ARM-PCR. TCRdb analysed the multiplex PCR reads with MiXCR anew, one entry per CDR3 protein. The sample has 40,000 to 45,000 distinct CDR3 sequences, more than 50% seen once. The template was RNA from unsorted bulk tissue. Distant lung tissue was collected more than 3 cm away from the tumor edge. V usage is TRBV28 and J usage is TRBJ2-1; the D is unclear. This clonotype originated in a man between 50 and 59 years old with non-small cell lung cancer. The sample consisted of distant non-tumor lung tissue. The CDR3 reads CATHGAYNEQFF. The CDR3 DNA follows: TGTGCTACTCACGGTGCGTACAATGAGCAGTTCTTC. The full variable domain, completed using reference TRBV28 and TRBJ2-1, is DVKVTQSSRYLVKRTGEKVFLECVQDMDHENMFWYRQDPGLGLRLIYFSYDVKMKEKGDIPEGYSVSREKKERFSLILESASTNQTSMYLCATHGAYNEQFFGPGTRLTVL.